These 25 T cell receptor beta chains were all obtained from the same sample, sequenced in a study of cytomegalovirus exposure and HLA in healthy donors. This PCR relied on a set of 60 Vbeta primers and 13 Jbeta primers. Data came from immunoSEQ multiplex PCR; TCRdb stores just in-frame clones and leaves some out. The profile shows under 200,000 clones, about 80% of them singletons. The specimen was PBMCs. The receptors were gathered from a man aged 35-49 years in good health and CMV-seronegative.

The rearrangement links TRBV7-2 to TRBJ1-2; 10 nucleotides line up with TRBD1. The ends lost 4 bases at V and 6 bases at J; junction bases unmatched: 11. The germline V gene has CDR1 SGHTA and CDR2 FQGNSA. The CDR3 spans 16 residues. The chain's CDR3 is CASSSDPTGGLDGYTF. The CDR3 coding sequence is TGTGCCAGCAGCTCAGATCCGACAGGGGGCCTCGATGGCTACACCTTC.

This clone has a handful of counts. The V gene is TRBV25-1, the J gene TRBJ1-2; 8 nucleotides line up with TRBD1. The CDR3 sequence is 16 residues long. Trimming at V came to 0 bases and at J to 4 bases, leaving 7 bases not matched to a gene. Germline CDR1 and CDR2: MGHDK and SYGVNS. The DNA for the CDR3 is TGTGCCAGCAGTGAATATGGGACAGGACTCCTCTATGGCTACACCTTC. Amino acid sequence: CASSEYGTGLLYGYTF.

The chain recombines TRBV19 with TRBJ1-4; D perhaps matches TRBD1 (5 bases). The V end lost 3 bases, the J end lost 10 bases, and 15 bases lay between the germline ends. CDR1 and CDR2 (germline): LNHDA, SQIVND (reference sequence). This CDR3 spans 14 amino acids. The CDR3 DNA reads TGTGCCAGTAGTATGGGGGAGTCTAGCGGAAAACTGTTTTTT. This sequence encodes CASSMGESSGKLFF.

The V gene is TRBV5-1, the J gene TRBJ1-2, with a tentative D call TRBD1 (5 bases). Germline-derived CDR1 and CDR2 are SGHRS and YFSETQ. Trimming took 0 bases from V and 8 from J, leaving 11 bases between them. The CDR3 totals 13 residues. The DNA for the CDR3 is TGCGCCAGCAGCTTGGATCAGGGTGGGGGCTACACCTTC. Its translation is CASSLDQGGGYTF.

This chain joins TRBV5-6 and TRBJ2-2; 10 positions match TRBD2. J was trimmed by 6 bases and V by 2 bases; bases with no gene match: 4. The CDR3 is 15 residues long. Per germline, CDR1 SGHDT and CDR2 YYEEEE. This CDR3 reads CASSFSSGRAGELFF. DNA of the CDR3: TGTGCCAGCAGCTTTTCTAGCGGGAGAGCCGGGGAGCTGTTTTTT. Full variable domain (missing parts from reference TRBV5-6 and TRBJ2-2): DAGVTQSPTHLIKTRGQQVTLRCSPKSGHDTVSWYQQALGQGPQFIFQYYEEEERQRGNFPDRFSGHQFPNYSSELNVNALLLGDSALYLCASSFSSGRAGELFFGEGSRLTVL.

The chain recombines TRBV7-3 with TRBJ2-3, with 12 bases that match TRBD2. The CDR3 runs 16 residues. After removal of 5 bases from V and 3 bases from J, the junction contained 6 bases not matched to a gene. Germline loops: CDR1 SGHTA, CDR2 FQGTGA. The CDR3 nucleotides read TGTGCCAGCAGCCGACTAGCGGGAGTAGGAACAGATACGCAGTATTTT. It yields the protein CASSRLAGVGTDTQYF.

The rearrangement joins TRBV11-1 to TRBJ2-2; D perhaps matches TRBD2 (6 bases). With 2 bases removed from V and 6 bases from J, the gap between germline ends came to 10 bases. CDR1 is SGHAT, CDR2 FQDESV, per germline (reference sequence). This CDR3 spans 14 amino acids. CDR3 DNA: TGTGCCAGCAGCTTAATAAGGGAGGCCGGGGAGCTGTTTTTT. The encoded protein is CASSLIREAGELFF.

The chain employs TRBV5-1 and TRBJ2-1, with D perhaps TRBD1 (5 bases). The V end was cut by 0 bases, the J end by 1 base, with 11 bases between. This CDR3 is built from 16 residues. Germline CDR1 reads SGHRS; CDR2 reads YFSETQ. The CDR3 nucleotides are TGCGCCAGCAGCTTGGAGGGGTTGAGATCCTACAATGAGCAGTTCTTC. Protein product: CASSLEGLRSYNEQFF.

The rearrangement joins TRBV6-5 to TRBJ2-3; 12 bases fit TRBD2. The length of the CDR3 is 15 residues. Germline CDR1 is MNHEY and CDR2 is SVGAGI. Trimming at V came to 2 bases and at J to 5 bases, leaving 2 bases not matched to a gene. CDR3 DNA: TGTGCCAGCAGTTACGAGGGACTAGCGGGAGATACGCAGTATTTT. It yields the protein CASSYEGLAGDTQYF.

This chain links TRBV19 with TRBJ2-7, with 8 nucleotides matching TRBD2. Per the germline V gene, CDR1 is LNHDA and CDR2 is SQIVND (reference sequence). The CDR3 loop spans 13 amino acids. V lost 7 bases, J lost 5 bases, and 7 bases stayed unmatched. In nucleotides, the CDR3 is TGTGCCAGTAACAAGCGGGAGACCCACGAGCAGTACTTC. Translated: CASNKRETHEQYF.

V and J are TRBV9 and TRBJ2-2; the match to TRBD2 covers 15 bases. Germline V gene lookup returns CDR1 SGDLS and CDR2 YYNGEE. CDR3 length: 19 amino acids. J gave up 3 bases and V 4 bases, and 10 bases lay outside the gene matches. The CDR3 region is CASSRRGLAGGGYTGELFF. The CDR3 nucleotides read TGTGCCAGCAGCCGGCGGGGACTAGCGGGAGGAGGGTACACCGGGGAGCTGTTTTTT.

CDR3 nucleotides: TGCGCCAGCGATGACAGGGAGTCTGGGATGAACACTGAAGCTTTCTTT. Its translation is CASDDRESGMNTEAFF. V and J are TRBV5-1 and TRBJ1-1, with 7 nucleotides matching TRBD1. V lost 7 bases, J lost 0 bases, and 12 bases stayed unmatched. The CDR3 is made up of 16 amino acids. The germline V gene encodes CDR1 SGHRS and CDR2 YFSETQ.

The chain joins TRBV19 to TRBJ2-5, with a weak D call TRBD2 (6 bases). The closer fit of TRBJ2-7 to the DNA end suggests the J call may be wrong. The CDR3 is 13 amino acids. Germline V gives CDR1 LNHDA, CDR2 SQIVND (reference sequence). The CDR3 DNA follows: TGTGCCAGTAGTGCCGCCTGGGGGGACGAGCAGTACTTC. Translating gives CASSAAWGDEQYF.

The chain has TRBV29-1 and TRBJ1-2; the D is unclear. This CDR3 contains 10 residues. Germline V gene sequence: CDR1 SQVTM, CDR2 ANQGSEA. Trimming pared 2 bases from V and 9 bases from J, leaving 7 bases between. This CDR3 reads CSVETGSYTF. The CDR3 bases are TGCAGCGTTGAAACGGGGAGCTACACCTTC.

J is TRBJ2-5 and V is TRBV5-1; D remains unclear. The J call may be wrong; the DNA end is better matched by TRBJ2-7. The CDR3 covers 13 residues. Germline values: CDR1 SGHRS, CDR2 YFSETQ. CDR3 sequence (DNA): TGCGCCAGCAGCTTTTCGGTTAACTACGAGCAGTACTTC. Encoded protein: CASSFSVNYEQYF.

The chain couples TRBV2 to TRBJ2-5; perhaps TRBD1 as D (5 bases). The CDR3 totals 14 residues. Germline V CDR1 and CDR2: SNHLY, FYNNEI. Trimming shortened V by 3 bases and J by 2 bases, and 10 bases separated the two germline ends. The CDR3 loop is CASSDRQGQETQYF. The CDR3 nucleotides read TGTGCCAGCAGTGATCGCCAGGGACAAGAGACCCAGTACTTC.

The chain couples TRBV28 to TRBJ2-7, with TRBD1 as a possible D gene (5 bases). V lost 6 bases, J lost 6 bases, and 15 bases lay in between. This CDR3 has 13 residues. The germline V gene encodes CDR1 MDHEN and CDR2 SYDVKM. CDR3 in DNA: TGTGCCAGCAGGGAGATGGGGCTTGGCGAGCAGTACTTC. Amino acid sequence: CASREMGLGEQYF. Full variable domain (outside the CDR3, taken from reference TRBV28 and TRBJ2-7): DVKVTQSSRYLVKRTGEKVFLECVQDMDHENMFWYRQDPGLGLRLIYFSYDVKMKEKGDIPEGYSVSREKKERFSLILESASTNQTSMYLCASREMGLGEQYFGPGTRLTVT.

This clone has only a few counts. CDR3 in DNA: TGTGCCAGCAGCCTCCGGGACAGTGCCTACGAGCAGTACTTC. The encoded protein is CASSLRDSAYEQYF. This chain links TRBV7-9 with TRBJ2-7, with 7 positions matching TRBD1. The CDR3 is 14 residues long. The ends lost 5 bases at V and 2 bases at J; junction bases unmatched: 6. CDR1 and CDR2 (germline): SEHNR, FQNEAQ (reference sequence).

This clone came up a few times. The rearrangement links TRBV11-2 to TRBJ2-5; TRBD2 matches at 11 bases. Germline CDR1 reads SGHAT; CDR2 reads FQNNGV. Trimming removed 1 base from V and 5 bases from J; junction bases left unmatched: 3. CDR3 length: 15 amino acids. This CDR3 reads CASSLASGRQETQYF. The CDR3 DNA sequence: TGTGCCAGCAGCTTAGCTAGCGGGAGGCAGGAGACCCAGTACTTC.

The chain has TRBV15 and TRBJ2-3; TRBD2 aligns across 11 bases. V was clipped by 4 bases and J by 0 bases; unmatched bases: 0. Germline V lookup: CDR1 LNHNV, CDR2 YYDKDF (reference sequence). The CDR3 has 15 amino acids. The CDR3 protein is CATSTSGRSTDTQYF. DNA for the CDR3: TGTGCCACCAGCACTAGCGGGAGGAGCACAGATACGCAGTATTTT. The entire variable domain, with the rest obtained from reference TRBV15 and TRBJ2-3, is as follows: DAMVIQNPRYQVTQFGKPVTLSCSQTLNHNVMYWYQQKSSQAPKLLFHYYDKDFNNEADTPDNFQSRRPNTSFCFLDIRSPGLGDTAMYLCATSTSGRSTDTQYFGPGTRLTVL.

The chain joins TRBV5-1 to TRBJ1-5, with D hard to call. CDR3 size: 14 residues. Trimming took off 3 bases at V and 4 bases at J, with 11 bases between the two ends. The germline V gene encodes CDR1 SGHRS and CDR2 YFSETQ. The CDR3 region is CASSSPGRNQPQHF. CDR3 in DNA: TGCGCCAGCAGCTCCCCCGGTCGGAATCAGCCCCAGCATTTT.

This clone was observed a single time. V gene TRBV5-1 combines with J gene TRBJ1-2; D may be TRBD1 (5 bases). The V and J ends lost 0 bases and 7 bases respectively, with 16 bases between them. CDR1 and CDR2 (germline): SGHRS, YFSETQ. This CDR3 is 15 amino acids long. The CDR3 region is CASSLEAQGIGGYTF. Here the CDR3 DNA reads TGCGCCAGCAGCTTGGAAGCTCAGGGTATTGGTGGCTACACCTTC. The variable domain in full, with the rest retrieved from reference TRBV5-1 and TRBJ1-2, is KAGVTQTPRYLIKTRGQQVTLSCSPISGHRSVSWYQQTPGQGLQFLFEYFSETQRNKGNFPGRFSGRQFSNSRSEMNVSTLELGDSALYLCASSLEAQGIGGYTFGSGTRLTVV.

The rearrangement links TRBV18 to TRBJ2-7, with 7 bases that match TRBD1. The junction had 9 bases not matched to a gene; V was cut back by 4 bases and J by 3 bases. Per the germline V gene, CDR1 is KGHSH and CDR2 is LQKENI. The CDR3 is 15 residues long. The CDR3 DNA follows: TGTGCCAGCTCACGCGACAGGGTAGAGGGCTACGAGCAGTACGTC. Protein: CASSRDRVEGYEQYV.

This clone appeared once. The genes are TRBV27 and TRBJ2-7, with D maybe TRBD2 (6 bases). Looked up from germline, CDR1 is MNHEY and CDR2 is SMNVEV (reference sequence). V was shortened by 5 bases and J by 4 bases, with 12 bases between the two germline ends. The CDR3 runs to 13 residues. CDR3 DNA: TGTGCCAGCAGTCACGGGAGTACATACGAGCAGTACTTC. It is translated as CASSHGSTYEQYF.

The chain has TRBV30 and TRBJ2-7; 9 bases line up with TRBD2. CDR1 is GTSNPN, CDR2 SVGIG, per germline (reference sequence). This CDR3 region has 13 residues. V shed 4 bases, J shed 3 bases, and the junction held 4 bases outside the gene matches. This CDR3 reads CAWMRLADYEQYF. The CDR3 DNA follows: TGTGCCTGGATGAGACTAGCGGACTACGAGCAGTACTTC.